The source of this T cell receptor beta chain is a study of shared clonotypes between healthy human individuals. The protocol was immunoSEQ multiplex PCR, while the TCRdb copy is restricted to in-frame clones and leaves out a portion. The table includes some 2.4 million clones, roughly 93% detected once. The germline V gene has CDR1 MNHNY and CDR2 SVGAGI (reference sequence). The CDR3 has 16 residues. After removal of 5 bases from V and 4 bases from J, the junction contained 11 bases not matched to a gene. Comments on this clone: Its antigen is unidentified.

Whole-study results and caveats: Lower generation probabilities were found for non-shared clonotypes than for those shared by all four donors. Larger richness was generally estimated for naive than memory subsets.

The TCR was taken from a man between 18 and 29 years old in good health. Some clones in this sample may be carry-over from other donors' samples. V and J are TRBV6-6 and TRBJ2-5, with TRBD1 matching 9 bases. Source material: naive CD4+ T cells from PBMCs. The subset denotes: CD45RA+ positively selected. The CDR3 loop is CASSAYGTGFRETQYF. CDR3 coding DNA: TGTGCCAGCAGTGCGTACGGGACAGGGTTTAGAGAGACCCAGTACTTC.